The source of this TCR beta chain is a study of cytomegalovirus exposure and HLA in healthy donors. Trimming took off 0 bases at V and 4 bases at J, with 11 bases between the two ends. This CDR3 comprises 15 residues. Germline V CDR1 and CDR2: SGHRS, YFSETQ. The study ran its PCR with 60 Vbeta and 13 Jbeta primers. Method: immunoSEQ multiplex PCR; TCRdb's copy keeps in-frame clones and lacks some. The table has about 190,000 clones, 75% to 80% seen once; the top ten hold about 5.6%. The sequencing input was PBMCs. The rearrangement uses TRBV5-1 and TRBJ1-5, with a possible D match to TRBD1 (5 bases). This TCR came from a woman in her 30s in good health and CMV-seropositive. CDR3 region: CASSLEGMWNQPQHF. The CDR3 DNA sequence: TGCGCCAGCAGCTTGGAGGGGATGTGGAATCAGCCCCAGCATTTT.